This record looks at one T cell receptor beta chain sequence and its context. Sample treatment: randomized to nivolumab then ipilimumab (arm A) or the reverse (arm B). From thawed PBMCs, live CD3+CD8+ cells negative for CD19 and CD56 were sorted. These data originate in a study of sequential checkpoint blockade in melanoma. Study as a whole: Both treatment sequences were followed by maintenance nivolumab.

This CDR3 region has 13 residues. Germline CDR1 is SEHNR and CDR2 is FQNEAQ (reference sequence). TCRdb's copy holds only in-frame clones and misses some; the assay was immunoSEQ multiplex PCR. This sample has tens of thousands of clones; under 90% occur once, and the top ten carry about 20%. This clonotype was obtained from a human donor with melanoma. The specimen comprised CD8+ T cells sorted from blood (inferred from file names), sampled from a patient given nivolumab and ipilimumab in sequence. This chain links TRBV7-9 with TRBJ2-5; possibly TRBD2 for D (5 bases). The better agreement between TRBJ2-7 and the DNA end casts doubt on the J call. In nucleotides, the CDR3 is TGTGCCAGCAGCTTCGACGGGGACTACGAGCAGTACTTC. It is translated as CASSFDGDYEQYF.